The 25 T cell receptor beta chains below all came from one sample that was sequenced in a study of CD8 T cells in Susac syndrome. Random hexamers were used to reverse transcribe an amount of roughly 0.5 to 1 ug RNA. TCRdb analysed the immunoSEQ multiplex PCR reads with MiXCR anew, one entry per CDR3 protein. The sample lists fewer than 350,000 distinct CDR3 sequences; just over 90% were seen once. The sequencing input was CD4+ T cells from PBMCs. The receptors shown here come from a human donor with multiple sclerosis.

The chain carries TRBV6-2 or TRBV6-3 and TRBJ2-1; the D call may be TRBD1 or TRBD2 (5 bases each). Per germline, CDR1 MNHEY and CDR2 SVGEGT. Deletions cut 6 bases from V and 8 bases from J, with 20 bases between. The CDR3 length is 15 residues. The CDR3 sequence is CASSLGPSHVDEQFF. CDR3 sequence (DNA): TGTGCCAGCAGCCTGGGACCGTCGCATGTCGATGAGCAGTTCTTC.

V gene TRBV20-1 combines with J gene TRBJ1-1; 7 bases fit TRBD1. The CDR3 covers 16 residues. Germline V gene sequence: CDR1 DFQATT, CDR2 SNEGSKA (reference sequence). V was clipped by 3 bases and J by 7 bases; unmatched bases: 17. CDR3 coding DNA: TGCAGTGCTAGGACAGGGTTGCGGTCCGTTGGGGGTGAAGCTTTCTTT. Its translation: CSARTGLRSVGGEAFF.

The chain recombines TRBV7-9 with TRBJ2-1; 12 bases fit TRBD2. After removal of 3 bases from V and 9 bases from J, the junction contained 6 bases not matched to a gene. Germline CDR1 reads SEHNR; CDR2 reads FQNEAQ (reference sequence). This CDR3 comprises 15 residues. The CDR3 nucleotides are TGTGCCAGCAGCTTGGCACTAGCGGGAGGCGGTGAGCAGTTCTTC. As protein: CASSLALAGGGEQFF.

V gene TRBV6-1 combines with J gene TRBJ1-2, with D uncertain. CDR1 and CDR2 (germline): MNHNS, SASEGT. V lost 6 bases, J lost 2 bases, and 10 bases lay in between. The CDR3 loop spans 13 amino acids. The CDR3 reads CASRTSSNYGYTF. The CDR3 bases are TGTGCCAGCAGGACGTCTTCCAACTATGGCTACACCTTC.

V gene TRBV2 combines with J gene TRBJ2-2; no reliable D call. This CDR3 contains 15 residues. Trimming removed 3 bases at V and 3 bases at J, with 11 bases between. Looked up from germline, CDR1 is SNHLY and CDR2 is FYNNEI. The CDR3 coding sequence is TGTGCCAGCAGTGAGAGGAGACTCCACACCGGGGAGCTGTTTTTT. Amino acid sequence: CASSERRLHTGELFF.

V is TRBV27 and J is TRBJ1-6; the D gene is possibly TRBD1 (6 bases). V lost 6 bases, J lost 10 bases, and 13 bases lay in between. CDR1 MNHEY and CDR2 SMNVEV come from the germline V gene (reference sequence). The CDR3 is 13 residues long. The CDR3 region has the DNA TGTGCCAGCAGCACAGGGTATCGGTCACCCCTCCACTTT. It is translated as CASSTGYRSPLHF.

In its sample, this clonotype was seen once. The chain has TRBV14 and TRBJ1-2; D gene uncertain. This CDR3 region has 13 residues. Germline CDR1 and CDR2: SGHDN and FVKESK. With 3 bases removed from V and 2 bases from J, the gap between germline ends came to 7 bases. In nucleotides, the CDR3 is TGTGCCAGCAGCCACGGCAGAAACTATGGCTACACCTTC. Translation gives CASSHGRNYGYTF.

This clonotype was observed once. This chain links TRBV14 with TRBJ2-2; a possible D gene is TRBD1 (5 bases). The V end was cut by 0 bases, the J end by 4 bases, with 9 bases between. The CDR3 spans 15 residues. In germline, CDR1 is SGHDN, CDR2 FVKESK. Here the CDR3 reads CASSQDTGFTGELFF. CDR3 bases: TGTGCCAGCAGCCAAGATACAGGATTCACCGGGGAGCTGTTTTTT.

The chain employs TRBV20-1 and TRBJ1-2; no clear D. CDR1 and CDR2 (germline): DFQATT, SNEGSKA (reference sequence). CDR3 length equals 14 residues. The V and J ends lost 0 bases and 6 bases respectively, with 14 bases between them. The chain's CDR3 is CSARDLVGLDGYTF. Written as DNA, the CDR3 is TGCAGTGCTAGAGATCTGGTGGGATTGGATGGCTACACCTTC.

This chain links TRBV30 with TRBJ2-5, with TRBD2 matching over 7 bases. Germline CDR1 and CDR2: GTSNPN and SVGIG (reference sequence). There are 14 residues in the CDR3. The V gene end was trimmed by 3 bases and the J gene end by 8 bases; junction bases not matched to a gene: 12. The CDR3 region is CAWSAGTTLSTQYF. CDR3 coding DNA: TGTGCCTGGAGCGCCGGGACTACCCTAAGCACCCAGTACTTC.

The CDR3 coding sequence is TGTGCCAGCAGTTTCACCTCCTACGAGCAGTACTTC. Residues: CASSFTSYEQYF. This chain links TRBV6-2 or TRBV6-3 with TRBJ2-7; no reliable D call. The CDR3 runs 12 residues. Between the trimmed V and J ends, which lost 4 bases and 0 bases, there was a span of 4 bases. The germline V gene has CDR1 MNHEY and CDR2 SVGEGT.

The genes are TRBV5-1 and TRBJ2-5, with D perhaps matching TRBD2 (5 bases). Germline V lookup: CDR1 SGHRS, CDR2 YFSETQ. The V end was cut by 5 bases, the J end by 1 base, with 12 bases between. The CDR3 loop spans 14 amino acids. CDR3 residues: CASSGSGLQETQYF. CDR3 in DNA: TGCGCCAGCAGTGGCAGCGGCCTCCAAGAGACCCAGTACTTC.

The chain is built from TRBV14 and TRBJ2-5; tentatively, D is TRBD2 (6 bases). Germline values: CDR1 SGHDN, CDR2 FVKESK. Trimming removed 5 bases from V and 1 base from J, with 17 bases in between. The CDR3 spans 16 residues. The CDR3 loop reads CASSLSGGSTQETQYF. In DNA form, the CDR3 reads TGTGCCAGCAGCTTAAGTGGGGGGAGCACCCAAGAGACCCAGTACTTC.

The gene calls are TRBV19 and TRBJ2-1; 7 positions match TRBD2. The CDR3 sequence is 15 residues long. J gave up 0 bases and V 3 bases, and 2 bases lay outside the gene matches. Germline loops: CDR1 LNHDA, CDR2 SQIVND (reference sequence). DNA of the CDR3: TGTGCCAGTAGTATTCTAGCGGCCTCCTACAATGAGCAGTTCTTC. Amino acid sequence: CASSILAASYNEQFF.

This chain uses TRBV7-8 with TRBJ1-5; D may be TRBD1 (5 bases). V was clipped by 5 bases and J by 2 bases, with 13 bases between them. Germline CDR1 is SGHVS and CDR2 is FQNEAQ. The length of the CDR3 is 15 residues. CDR3 loop: CASSGPGPGNQPQHF. For the CDR3, the DNA is TGTGCCAGCAGCGGCCCGGGGCCGGGCAATCAGCCCCAGCATTTT.

This clonotype was found a few times. This sequence joins TRBV6-6 and TRBJ2-7; no clear D. Germline V gives CDR1 MNHNY, CDR2 SVGAGI (reference sequence). The CDR3 runs to 12 residues. Trimming took off 2 bases at V and 7 bases at J, with 9 bases between the two ends. The CDR3 sequence is CASSYQDREQYF. DNA of the CDR3: TGTGCCAGCAGTTACCAGGACCGGGAGCAGTACTTC.

This clonotype has just one count. CDR3 protein: CASTLTRTGTFYGYTF. CDR3 sequence (DNA): TGTGCCAGCACCCTCACCCGGACAGGGACCTTCTATGGCTACACCTTC. The V call is TRBV7-9, the J call TRBJ1-2; 8 positions match TRBD1. The CDR3 is 16 residues long. The V and J ends lost 7 bases and 4 bases, in that order; junction bases with no gene match: 14. Germline loops: CDR1 SEHNR, CDR2 FQNEAQ (reference sequence). The full variable domain, with the rest looked up from reference TRBV7-9 and TRBJ1-2, is DTGVSQNPRHKITKRGQNVTFRCDPISEHNRLYWYRQTLGQGPEFLTYFQNEAQLEKSRLLSDRFSAERPKGSFSTLEIQRTEQGDSAMYLCASTLTRTGTFYGYTFGSGTRLTVV.

This rearrangement joins TRBV6-2 or TRBV6-3 to TRBJ2-2; D gene uncertain. The CDR3 is made up of 14 amino acids. Germline V gene sequence: CDR1 MNHEY, CDR2 SVGEGT. Trimming stripped 5 bases from V and 7 bases from J, with 14 bases between. The chain's CDR3 is CASSPTFGVGELFF. The CDR3 bases are TGTGCCAGCAGTCCAACCTTTGGGGTCGGGGAGCTGTTTTTT.

The chain is built from TRBV3-1 and TRBJ2-2; unclear D gene. The CDR3 spans 15 residues. Germline loops: CDR1 LGHDT, CDR2 YNNKEL (reference sequence). V lost 4 bases, J lost 4 bases, and 13 bases lay in between. CDR3 sequence: CASSPTLVSTGELFF. As DNA, the CDR3 is TGTGCCAGCAGCCCGACCCTAGTGTCCACCGGGGAGCTGTTTTTT.

V usage is TRBV5-6 and J usage is TRBJ2-7; 9 bases line up with TRBD2. CDR3 size: 17 residues. With 3 bases clipped from V and 3 bases from J, the junction kept 13 bases outside the gene matches. CDR1 and CDR2 (germline): SGHDT, YYEEEE. The CDR3, as DNA: TGTGCCAGCAGCTCGTTCCGGGGAGCGGGGGGACACTACGAGCAGTACTTC. Its translation is CASSSFRGAGGHYEQYF.

This rearrangement joins TRBV7-9 to TRBJ2-1; D uncertain. The CDR3 sequence is 16 residues long. With 1 base removed from V and 3 bases from J, the gap between germline ends came to 13 bases. Germline V gene data show CDR1 as SEHNR and CDR2 as FQNEAQ (reference sequence). The CDR3 DNA sequence: TGTGCCAGCAGCTTAGAATCTTTCCGTCTCTACAATGAGCAGTTCTTC. Protein sequence: CASSLESFRLYNEQFF.

DNA of the CDR3: TGCAGCGTTGAAGATTTTTTCAGGGGGCACTCTTCAGCTGAAGCTTTCTTT. Translating gives CSVEDFFRGHSSAEAFF. V gene TRBV29-1 combines with J gene TRBJ1-1; 8 nucleotides align to TRBD1. Per the germline V gene, CDR1 is SQVTM and CDR2 is ANQGSEA. Trimming took 0 bases from V and 6 from J; bases not matched to a gene: 15. The CDR3 length is 17 residues.

The chain recombines TRBV19 with TRBJ2-7, with a weak D call TRBD1 (5 bases). Per the germline V gene, CDR1 is LNHDA and CDR2 is SQIVND (reference sequence). The CDR3 totals 13 residues. V lost 6 bases and J 2 bases, leaving 11 bases between the germline ends. The CDR3 loop is CASSLDKTYEQYF. The CDR3 bases are TGTGCCAGTAGCTTGGACAAGACCTACGAGCAGTACTTC.

The genes are TRBV7-9 and TRBJ2-7, with D tentatively TRBD1 (6 bases). V gave up 3 bases and J gave up 1 base, with 10 bases separating them. There are 14 residues in the CDR3. The germline V gene encodes CDR1 SEHNR and CDR2 FQNEAQ (reference sequence). The CDR3 sequence is CASSFNRESYEQYF. The CDR3 DNA reads TGTGCCAGCAGCTTCAACAGGGAGTCCTACGAGCAGTACTTC. The whole variable domain, filled in from reference TRBV7-9 and TRBJ2-7, reads DTGVSQNPRHKITKRGQNVTFRCDPISEHNRLYWYRQTLGQGPEFLTYFQNEAQLEKSRLLSDRFSAERPKGSFSTLEIQRTEQGDSAMYLCASSFNRESYEQYFGPGTRLTVT.

The chain has TRBV7-8 and TRBJ2-1; D gene uncertain. Trimming stripped 2 bases from V and 0 bases from J, with 5 bases between. CDR1 is SGHVS, CDR2 FQNEAQ, per germline. This CDR3 has 14 amino acids. This chain's CDR3 is CASSLLSSYNEQFF. The CDR3 nucleotides are TGTGCCAGCAGCTTACTAAGCTCCTACAATGAGCAGTTCTTC.